Listed below are T cell receptor beta chains from one sample, sequenced in a study of CD8+CD57+ T cells in acquired aplastic anemia. TCRdb analysed the reads with MiXCR anew, one entry per CDR3 protein. The sample contains 400,000 to 450,000 distinct CDR3 sequences, 55% to 70% of which appear only once. Sequencing was done on a sample of sorted CD4+, CD8+, or CD8+CD57+ T cells (not recorded which) from PBMCs. These receptors were obtained from a human donor in good health, serving as a control. The CDR3 runs from the conserved cysteine through the conserved F or W. A D gene is named only where the DNA matches it firmly. Where a row states a size, it is once, few, many or the class of an expanded clone; other rows omit it.

TRBJ1-4	.	.	TRBV7-2	CASSQTESTEKLFF	TGTGCCAGCAGCCAAACAGAGTCCACTGAAAAACTGTTTTTT
TRBJ1-4	.	TRBD1	TRBV5-1	CASSFSGTGGEKLFF	TGCGCCAGCAGCTTTTCGGGGACAGGGGGTGAAAAACTGTTTTTT
TRBJ1-4	.	.	TRBV27	CASSPRPLEKLFF	TGTGCCAGCAGTCCCCGGCCCCTCGAAAAACTGTTTTTT
TRBJ2-3	.	TRBD2	TRBV19	CASSICGGSNTQYF	TGTGCCAGTAGTATATGCGGGGGATCGAATACGCAGTATTTT
TRBJ1-2	many	.	TRBV29-1	CSVDELGQGIYGYTF	TGCAGCGTTGATGAGCTAGGGCAGGGGATCTATGGCTACACCTTC
TRBJ2-7	.	.	TRBV12-5	CASGAGYEQYF	TGTGCTAGTGGTGCAGGTTACGAGCAGTACTTC
TRBJ2-1	many	TRBD2	TRBV20-1	CSAMGGSGAYNEQFF	TGCAGTGCTATGGGGGGTAGCGGGGCCTACAATGAGCAGTTTTTC
TRBJ1-2	.	TRBD1	TRBV19	CATYPGGQGVYGYTF	TGTGCCACCTATCCAGGGGGTCAGGGCGTATATGGCTACACCTTC
TRBJ1-2	.	.	TRBV29-1	CSVTGRPGPGGGYAF	TGCAGCGTTACGGGACGGCCAGGGCCTGGGGGAGGCTACGCCTTC
TRBJ2-3	few	.	TRBV30	CAWSVTGAVTDTQYF	TGTGCCTGGAGTGTAACGGGGGCGGTCACAGATACGCAGTATTTT
TRBJ2-2	.	.	TRBV5-4	CASSLESWMNTGELFF	TGTGCCAGCAGCTTGGAGTCCTGGATGAACACCGGGGAGCTGTTTTTT
TRBJ1-5	many	.	TRBV15	CATSRERGYQPQHF	TGTGCCACCAGCAGAGAAAGGGGGTATCAGCCCCAGCATTTT
TRBJ2-3	many	.	TRBV7-2	CASSAYLDTQYF	TGTGCCAGCAGCGCCTATCTGGATACGCAGTATTTT
TRBJ2-1	once	.	TRBV24-1	CATSDGTRIGNEQFF	TGTGCCACCAGTGATGGGACTCGAATTGGTAATGAGCAGTTCTTC
TRBJ2-3	many	.	TRBV19	CASSIESQGADTQYF	TGTGCCAGTAGTATAGAATCGCAGGGTGCAGATACGCAGTATTTT
TRBJ2-3	many	.	TRBV7-2	CASSLSHTRDTQYF	TGTGCCAGCAGCTTATCTCATACGCGAGATACGCAGTATTTT
TRBJ1-2	many	TRBD1	TRBV30	CAWSARQGRGYTF	TGTGCCTGGAGTGCCAGACAGGGACGCGGCTACACCTTC